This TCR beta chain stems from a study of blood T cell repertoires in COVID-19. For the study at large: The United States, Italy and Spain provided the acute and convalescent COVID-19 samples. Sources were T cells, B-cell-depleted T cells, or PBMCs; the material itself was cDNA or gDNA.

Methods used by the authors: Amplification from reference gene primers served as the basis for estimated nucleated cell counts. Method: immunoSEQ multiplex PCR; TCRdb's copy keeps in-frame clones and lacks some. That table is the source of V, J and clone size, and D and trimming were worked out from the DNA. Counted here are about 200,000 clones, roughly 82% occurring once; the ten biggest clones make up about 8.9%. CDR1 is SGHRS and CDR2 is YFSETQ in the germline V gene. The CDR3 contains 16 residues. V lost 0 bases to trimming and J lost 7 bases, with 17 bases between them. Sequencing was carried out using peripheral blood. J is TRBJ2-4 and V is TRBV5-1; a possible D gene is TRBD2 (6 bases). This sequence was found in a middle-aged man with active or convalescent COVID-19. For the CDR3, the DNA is TGCGCCAGCAGCTTGGTTCCCTCCGGGGGTGGGAACATTCAGTACTTC. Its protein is CASSLVPSGGGNIQYF.